Presented here are 19 T cell receptor beta chains from one specimen sequenced in a study of CD8 T cells in ankylosing spondylitis. TCRdb fed the 5' RACE reads into MiXCR, producing one record per CDR3 protein. The data show over 130,000 distinct CDR3 sequences, 40% to 50% seen once. The sample was synovial fluid, either unsorted or a sorted T cell fraction (not recorded which). The source of these receptors is a male donor with ankylosing spondylitis.

This clonotype came up a few times. The chain uses TRBV7-9 and TRBJ1-1, with TRBD1 identical over 8 bases. Germline CDR1 reads SEHNR; CDR2 reads FQNEAQ (reference sequence). The CDR3 is made up of 14 amino acids. The ends lost 5 bases at V and 5 bases at J; junction bases unmatched: 7. The CDR3 sequence: CASSLRGPGTEAFF. The CDR3 DNA is TGTGCCAGCAGCCTCAGGGGGCCGGGTACTGAAGCTTTCTTT.

V usage is TRBV28 and J usage is TRBJ2-3, with a weak D call TRBD2 (6 bases). There are 15 residues in the CDR3. CDR1 and CDR2 from the germline V gene are MDHEN and SYDVKM. Trimming cost V 2 bases and J 6 bases, with 15 bases left between them. CDR3 region: CASSLMGLFWDTQYF. The CDR3 region has the DNA TGTGCCAGCAGTTTAATGGGACTCTTCTGGGATACGCAGTATTTT.

In this sample, this clonotype turned up many times. The J gene is TRBJ2-3, the V gene TRBV4-1, with TRBD2 as a possible D gene (6 bases). This CDR3 is 16 amino acids long. V shed 1 base and J shed 2 bases, with 13 bases lying between them. The V gene's germline CDR1 is MGHRA and CDR2 YSYEKL. This chain's CDR3 is CASSQADYPITDTQYF. DNA of the CDR3: TGCGCCAGCAGCCAAGCGGACTACCCTATCACAGATACGCAGTATTTT.

V usage is TRBV10-3 and J usage is TRBJ2-5; D might be TRBD1 (6 bases). The germline CDR1 and CDR2 sequences are ENHRY and SYGVKD. This CDR3 has 13 residues. Trimming removed 11 bases at V and 2 bases at J, with 15 bases between. CDR3 amino acids: CAAQRQVQETQYF. DNA for the CDR3: TGTGCCGCCCAAAGACAGGTACAAGAGACCCAGTACTTC.

There are many counts of this clonotype. The rearrangement uses TRBV27 and TRBJ2-1; 10 bases are shared with TRBD1. The CDR3 has 14 residues. Germline V CDR1 and CDR2: MNHEY, SMNVEV (reference sequence). The trim removed 5 bases at V and 9 bases at J, leaving 7 bases unmatched. The CDR3 DNA reads as TGTGCCAGCAGTATACGACAGGGGGCAGGTGAGCAGTTCTTC. Encoded protein: CASSIRQGAGEQFF.

The chain employs TRBV11-2 and TRBJ2-5; possible D gene TRBD2, 6 bases. Trimming cost V 6 bases and J 1 base, with 15 bases left between them. This CDR3 is 15 amino acids long. In germline, CDR1 is SGHAT, CDR2 FQNNGV. The DNA for the CDR3 is TGTGCCAGCAGACCCGAGGGAGGTGTCCAAGAGACCCAGTACTTC. This encodes CASRPEGGVQETQYF.

The J gene is TRBJ2-7, the V gene TRBV5-1, with D perhaps TRBD2 (6 bases). The CDR3 is 13 amino acids. Germline V lookup: CDR1 SGHRS, CDR2 YFSETQ. Trimming removed 1 base from V and 5 bases from J, with 10 bases in between. The CDR3 loop reads CASSLSSVNEQYF. Written as DNA, the CDR3 is TGCGCCAGCAGCTTGTCTAGCGTCAACGAGCAGTACTTC.

The rearrangement links TRBV12-3 or TRBV12-4 to TRBJ1-5, with D perhaps TRBD1 (6 bases). CDR3 length equals 15 residues. Trimming removed 8 bases at V and 0 bases at J, with 14 bases between. The CDR3 DNA reads as TGTGCCAGCGGAGGGACAATTTATAGCAATCAGCCCCAGCATTTT. Translation gives CASGGTIYSNQPQHF.

This clonotype was detected many times. The chain recombines TRBV12-3 or TRBV12-4 with TRBJ1-4, with TRBD1 matching over 7 bases. V trimming: 1 base; J trimming: 3 bases; junction bases outside the gene matches: 2. This CDR3 has 15 amino acids. For the CDR3, the DNA is TGTGCCAGCAGTTTAGTAGACAGGGCTAATGAAAAACTGTTTTTT. Translated: CASSLVDRANEKLFF.

This clonotype was seen a handful of times. The genes are TRBV15 and TRBJ2-3; no firm D call. This CDR3 region has 18 residues. Per the germline V gene, CDR1 is LNHNV and CDR2 is YYDKDF (reference sequence). Deletions cut 2 bases from V and 4 bases from J, with 22 bases between. CDR3: CATSRNPWLRPHPDTQYF. CDR3 DNA sequence: TGTGCCACCAGCAGAAACCCCTGGCTAAGGCCCCATCCAGATACGCAGTATTTT. The full variable domain, its missing parts supplied by reference TRBV15 and TRBJ2-3, is DAMVIQNPRYQVTQFGKPVTLSCSQTLNHNVMYWYQQKSSQAPKLLFHYYDKDFNNEADTPDNFQSRRPNTSFCFLDIRSPGLGDTAMYLCATSRNPWLRPHPDTQYFGPGTRLTVL.

This clonotype was counted ten times or more. V gene TRBV10-3 combines with J gene TRBJ2-7; D is unclear. The CDR3 runs 13 residues. CDR1 is ENHRY, CDR2 SYGVKD, per germline. Trimming shortened V by 4 bases and J by 2 bases, and 9 bases separated the two germline ends. The CDR3 spells CAISGPDTYEQYF. CDR3 nucleotide sequence: TGTGCCATCAGTGGCCCTGACACCTACGAGCAGTACTTC.

This chain uses TRBV6-5 with TRBJ2-1, with D unresolved. The V gene's germline CDR1 is MNHEY and CDR2 SVGAGI. V dropped 4 bases and J dropped 6 bases, with 16 bases sitting between them. The CDR3 has 15 amino acids. The CDR3 sequence: CASSFYEGLSNEQFF. The CDR3 bases are TGTGCCAGCAGTTTCTACGAAGGGCTATCCAATGAGCAGTTCTTC.

The V gene is TRBV13, the J gene TRBJ2-1; the D call may be TRBD1 or TRBD2 (5 bases each). CDR1 is PRHDT, CDR2 FYEKMQ, per germline (reference sequence). This CDR3 contains 18 residues. The V gene lost 7 bases and the J gene lost 2 bases, with 24 bases spanning the gap. The CDR3 DNA sequence: TGTGCCAGCACCCAGGACACCGGGAAAGGAACAGCCTACAATGAGCAGTTCTTC. Amino acid sequence: CASTQDTGKGTAYNEQFF.

This rearrangement joins TRBV6-2 or TRBV6-3 to TRBJ2-5, with 9 bases that match TRBD1. The CDR3 extends over 16 amino acids. The V gene end was trimmed by 1 base and the J gene end by 4 bases; junction bases not matched to a gene: 7. Germline assignment: CDR1 MNHEY and CDR2 SVGEGT. The CDR3 loop is CASSYFSPDRGETQYF. In DNA, the CDR3 is TGTGCCAGCAGTTACTTTAGCCCGGACAGGGGAGAGACCCAGTACTTC.

The chain is built from TRBV12-3 or TRBV12-4 and TRBJ1-1, with TRBD1 identical over 8 bases. This CDR3 region has 15 residues. V was clipped by 2 bases and J by 3 bases; unmatched bases: 5. The CDR3 nucleotides read TGTGCCAGCAGTTTACTTCCAGGGGGCCACACTGAAGCTTTCTTT. This translates into CASSLLPGGHTEAFF.

This sequence joins TRBV4-2 and TRBJ2-2, with a weak D call TRBD2 (6 bases). The V gene's germline CDR1 is LGHNA and CDR2 YNFKEQ. CDR3 length: 14 amino acids. V was pared by 2 bases and J by 7 bases, with 11 bases between. DNA for the CDR3: TGTGCCAGCAGCCAAAAGCTCGGGAGCGGGGAGCTGTTTTTT. The encoded protein is CASSQKLGSGELFF.

This chain joins TRBV24-1 and TRBJ2-2; TRBD2 is a possible D gene (5 bases). Trimming stripped 3 bases from V and 6 bases from J, with 13 bases between. CDR1 and CDR2 from the germline V gene are KGHDR and SFDVKD. This CDR3 is built from 15 residues. The CDR3: CATSDPLREAGELFF. As DNA, the CDR3 is TGTGCCACCAGTGATCCCCTCCGGGAAGCCGGGGAGCTGTTTTTT.

The V and J genes are TRBV5-4 and TRBJ2-5, with 7 positions matching TRBD1. Germline-derived CDR1 and CDR2 are SGHNT and YYREEE (reference sequence). V shed 6 bases, J shed 7 bases, and the junction held 6 bases outside the gene matches. CDR3 size: 12 residues. The CDR3 DNA reads TGTGCCAGCACGACAGGGAAGGGGACCCAGTACTTC. Its protein is CASTTGKGTQYF.

The CDR3 reads CSVPEGENTEAFF. The CDR3 coding sequence is TGCAGCGTACCGGAGGGAGAGAACACTGAAGCTTTCTTT. J is TRBJ1-1 and V is TRBV29-1; no clear D gene. The CDR3 has 13 amino acids. V was cut by 6 bases and J by 1 base, with 12 bases left in between. Looked up from germline, CDR1 is SQVTM and CDR2 is ANQGSEA.